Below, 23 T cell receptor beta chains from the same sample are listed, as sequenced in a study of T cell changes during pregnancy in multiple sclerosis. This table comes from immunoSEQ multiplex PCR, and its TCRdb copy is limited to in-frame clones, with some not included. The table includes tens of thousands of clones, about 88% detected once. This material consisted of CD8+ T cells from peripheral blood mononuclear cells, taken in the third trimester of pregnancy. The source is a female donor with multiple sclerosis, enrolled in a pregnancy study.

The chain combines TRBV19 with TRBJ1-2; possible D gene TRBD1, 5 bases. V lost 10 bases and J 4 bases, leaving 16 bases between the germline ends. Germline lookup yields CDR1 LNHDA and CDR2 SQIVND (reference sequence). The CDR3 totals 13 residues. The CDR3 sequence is CATRVQGPYGYTF. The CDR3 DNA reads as TGTGCCACCCGCGTGCAGGGTCCCTATGGCTACACCTTC.

CDR3 coding DNA: TGTGCCAGCAGCAAGGGGACTAGCGGACACTACGAGCAGTACTTC. It is translated as CASSKGTSGHYEQYF. The chain couples TRBV27 to TRBJ2-7; the match to TRBD2 covers 11 bases. Germline V gene lookup returns CDR1 MNHEY and CDR2 SMNVEV (reference sequence). Unmatched junction bases numbered 7, after V lost 6 bases and J lost 3 bases. The length of the CDR3 is 15 residues.

CDR3 sequence reads: CASNQGNYGYTF. The DNA of the CDR3 is TGTGCCAGTAATCAGGGAAACTATGGCTACACCTTC. J is TRBJ1-2 and V is TRBV19; D may be TRBD1 (5 bases). The CDR3 covers 12 residues. CDR1 LNHDA and CDR2 SQIVND come from the germline V gene (reference sequence). Trimming cost V 7 bases and J 2 bases, with 8 bases left between them.

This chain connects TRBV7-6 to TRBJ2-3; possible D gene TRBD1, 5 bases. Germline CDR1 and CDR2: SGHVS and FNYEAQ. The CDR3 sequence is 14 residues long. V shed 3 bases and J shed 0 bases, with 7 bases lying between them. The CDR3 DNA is TGTGCCAGCAGCTTGACAGCAAGCACAGATACGCAGTATTTT. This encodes CASSLTASTDTQYF.

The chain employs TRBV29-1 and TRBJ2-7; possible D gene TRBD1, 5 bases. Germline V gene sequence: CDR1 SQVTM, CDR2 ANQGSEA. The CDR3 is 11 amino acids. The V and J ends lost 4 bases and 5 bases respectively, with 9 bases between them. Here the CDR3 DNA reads TGCAGCGTTGGGACAACCCACGAGCAGTACTTC. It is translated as CSVGTTHEQYF.

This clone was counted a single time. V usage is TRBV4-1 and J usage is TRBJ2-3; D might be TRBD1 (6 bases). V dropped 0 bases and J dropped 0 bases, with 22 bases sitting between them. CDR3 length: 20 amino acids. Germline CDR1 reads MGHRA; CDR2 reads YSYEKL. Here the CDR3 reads CASSQDPGVIDLESTDTQYF. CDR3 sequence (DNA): TGCGCCAGCAGCCAAGATCCAGGGGTTATAGACCTCGAAAGCACAGATACGCAGTATTTT.

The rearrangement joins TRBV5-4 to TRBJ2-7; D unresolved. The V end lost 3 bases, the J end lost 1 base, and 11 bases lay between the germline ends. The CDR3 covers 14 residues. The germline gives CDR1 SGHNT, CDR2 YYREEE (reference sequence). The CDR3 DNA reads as TGTGCCAGCAGCTCACACAGTGAATCCTACGAGCAGTACTTC. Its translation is CASSSHSESYEQYF.

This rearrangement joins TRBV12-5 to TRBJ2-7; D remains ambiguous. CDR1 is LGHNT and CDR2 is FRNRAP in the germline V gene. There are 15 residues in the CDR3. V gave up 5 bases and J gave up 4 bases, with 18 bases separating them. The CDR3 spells CASGGTGGGLYEQYF. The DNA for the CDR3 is TGTGCTAGTGGTGGCACTGGCGGTGGTCTTTACGAGCAGTACTTC.

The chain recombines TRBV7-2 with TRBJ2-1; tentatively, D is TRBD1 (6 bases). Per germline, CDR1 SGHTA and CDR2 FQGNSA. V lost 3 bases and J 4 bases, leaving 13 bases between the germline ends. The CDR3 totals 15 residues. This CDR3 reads CASSLPEGEYNEQFF. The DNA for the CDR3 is TGTGCCAGCAGCTTGCCCGAGGGGGAATACAATGAGCAGTTCTTC.

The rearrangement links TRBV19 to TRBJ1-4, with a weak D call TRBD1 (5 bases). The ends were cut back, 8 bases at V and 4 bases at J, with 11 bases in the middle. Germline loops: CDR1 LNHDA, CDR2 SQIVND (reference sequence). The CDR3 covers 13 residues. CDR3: CASSTALNEKLFF. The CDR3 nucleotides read TGTGCCAGTTCGACAGCCCTTAATGAAAAACTGTTTTTT.

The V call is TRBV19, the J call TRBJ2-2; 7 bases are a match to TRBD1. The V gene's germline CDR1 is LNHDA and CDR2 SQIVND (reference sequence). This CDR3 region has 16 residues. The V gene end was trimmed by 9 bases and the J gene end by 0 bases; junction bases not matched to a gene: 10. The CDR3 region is CASLKGTATNTGELFF. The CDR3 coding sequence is TGTGCCAGCCTAAAAGGGACAGCGACGAACACCGGGGAGCTGTTTTTT.

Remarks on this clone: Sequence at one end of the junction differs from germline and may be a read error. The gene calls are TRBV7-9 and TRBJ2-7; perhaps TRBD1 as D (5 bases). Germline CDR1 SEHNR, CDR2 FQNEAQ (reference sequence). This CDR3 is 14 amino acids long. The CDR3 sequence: CASSIGAELYGQYF. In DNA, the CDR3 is TGTGCCAGCAGCATTGGGGCAGAACTCTACGGGCAGTACTTC.

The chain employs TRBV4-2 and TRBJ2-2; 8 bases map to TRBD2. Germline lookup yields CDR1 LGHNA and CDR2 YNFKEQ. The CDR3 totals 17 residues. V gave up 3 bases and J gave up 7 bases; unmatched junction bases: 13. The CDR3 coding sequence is TGTGCCAGCAGCCAGGGGCGTTATCGGGGGGGGAACGGGGAGCTGTTTTTT. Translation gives CASSQGRYRGGNGELFF.

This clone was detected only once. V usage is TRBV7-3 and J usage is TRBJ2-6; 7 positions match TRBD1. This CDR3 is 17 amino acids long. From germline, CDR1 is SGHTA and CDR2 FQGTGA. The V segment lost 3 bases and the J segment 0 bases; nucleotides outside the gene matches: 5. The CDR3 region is CASSFPGQSSGANVLTF. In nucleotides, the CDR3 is TGTGCCAGCAGCTTTCCGGGACAGAGCTCTGGGGCCAACGTCCTGACTTTC.

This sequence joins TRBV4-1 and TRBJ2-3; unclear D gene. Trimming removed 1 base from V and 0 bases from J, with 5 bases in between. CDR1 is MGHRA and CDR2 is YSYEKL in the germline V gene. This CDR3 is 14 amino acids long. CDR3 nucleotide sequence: TGCGCCAGCAGCCAAGGCGGAAGCACAGATACGCAGTATTTT. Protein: CASSQGGSTDTQYF.

In DNA, the CDR3 is TGTGCCAGCACTCAAGGTCCAGGGGTTTACGAGCAGTACTTC. This sequence encodes CASTQGPGVYEQYF. This chain uses TRBV13 with TRBJ2-7; the D gene is possibly TRBD1 (6 bases). This CDR3 has 14 residues. The V end lost 7 bases, the J end lost 4 bases, and 17 bases lay between the germline ends. Germline CDR1 PRHDT, CDR2 FYEKMQ (reference sequence).

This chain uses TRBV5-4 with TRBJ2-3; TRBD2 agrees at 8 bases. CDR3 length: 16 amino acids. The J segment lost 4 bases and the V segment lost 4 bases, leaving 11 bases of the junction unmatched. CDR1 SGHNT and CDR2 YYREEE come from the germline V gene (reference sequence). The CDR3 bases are TGTGCCAGCAGCCACGAGTACGGGGGGGCATCAGATACGCAGTATTTT. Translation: CASSHEYGGASDTQYF.

CDR3: CASHLKIADYNEQFF. The DNA of the CDR3 is TGTGCCAGCCACTTGAAAATAGCGGATTACAATGAGCAGTTCTTC. This chain connects TRBV6-1 to TRBJ2-1, with D perhaps TRBD2 (6 bases). CDR3 length equals 15 residues. Germline V gene sequence: CDR1 MNHNS, CDR2 SASEGT. The ends were cut back, 8 bases at V and 4 bases at J, with 18 bases in the middle.

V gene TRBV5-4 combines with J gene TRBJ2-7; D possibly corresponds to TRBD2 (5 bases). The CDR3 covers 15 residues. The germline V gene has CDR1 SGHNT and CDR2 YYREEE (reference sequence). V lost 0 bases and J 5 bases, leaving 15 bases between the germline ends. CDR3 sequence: CASSLVGSLANEQYF. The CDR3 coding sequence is TGTGCCAGCAGCTTGGTCGGAAGTTTAGCGAACGAGCAGTACTTC.

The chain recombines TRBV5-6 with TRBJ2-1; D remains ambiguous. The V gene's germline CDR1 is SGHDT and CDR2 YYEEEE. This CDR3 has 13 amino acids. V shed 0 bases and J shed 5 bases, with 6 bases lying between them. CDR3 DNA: TGTGCCAGCAGCTTGGGGGCTAACAATGAGCAGTTCTTC. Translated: CASSLGANNEQFF.

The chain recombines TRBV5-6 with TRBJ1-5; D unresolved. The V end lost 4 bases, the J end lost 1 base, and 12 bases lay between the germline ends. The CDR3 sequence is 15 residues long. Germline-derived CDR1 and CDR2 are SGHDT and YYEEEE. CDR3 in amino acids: CASSMGFSSNQPQHF. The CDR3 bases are TGTGCCAGCAGCATGGGGTTTAGCAGCAATCAGCCCCAGCATTTT.

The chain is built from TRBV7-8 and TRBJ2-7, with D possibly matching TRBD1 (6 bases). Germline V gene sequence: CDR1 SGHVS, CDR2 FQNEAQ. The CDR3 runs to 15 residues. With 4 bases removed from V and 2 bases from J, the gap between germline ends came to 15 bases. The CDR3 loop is CASSSGWDTTYEQYF. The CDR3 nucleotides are TGTGCCAGCAGCTCCGGGTGGGACACCACCTACGAGCAGTACTTC.

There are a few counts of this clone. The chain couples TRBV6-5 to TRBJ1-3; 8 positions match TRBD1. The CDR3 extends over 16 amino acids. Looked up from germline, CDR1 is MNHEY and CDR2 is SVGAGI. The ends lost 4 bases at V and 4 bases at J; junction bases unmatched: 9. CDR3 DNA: TGTGCCAGCAGTTTTCAGGGGGCTGGAGGCGGAAACACCATATATTTT. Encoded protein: CASSFQGAGGGNTIYF.